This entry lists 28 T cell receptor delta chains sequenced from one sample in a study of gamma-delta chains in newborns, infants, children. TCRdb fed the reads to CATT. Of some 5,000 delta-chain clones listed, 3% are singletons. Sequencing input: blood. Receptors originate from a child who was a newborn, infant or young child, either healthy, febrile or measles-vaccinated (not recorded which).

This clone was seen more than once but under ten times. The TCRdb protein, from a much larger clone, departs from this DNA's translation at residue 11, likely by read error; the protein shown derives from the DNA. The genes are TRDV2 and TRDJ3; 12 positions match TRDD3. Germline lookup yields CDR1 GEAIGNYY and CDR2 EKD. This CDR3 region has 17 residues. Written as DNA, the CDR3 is TGTGCCTCTCGTACTGGGGGATACTCCTGGGGCACCCGACAGATGTTTTTC. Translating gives CASRTGGYSWGTRQMFF.

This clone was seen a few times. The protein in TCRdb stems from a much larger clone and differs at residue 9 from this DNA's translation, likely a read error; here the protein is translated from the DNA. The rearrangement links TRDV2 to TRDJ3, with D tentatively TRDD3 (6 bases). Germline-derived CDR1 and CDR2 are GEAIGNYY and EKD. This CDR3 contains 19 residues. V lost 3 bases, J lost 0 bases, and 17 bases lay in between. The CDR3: CACDPMGATSSWDTRQMFF. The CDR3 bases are TGTGCCTGTGACCCTATGGGGGCCACCAGCTCCTGGGACACCCGACAGATGTTTTTC.

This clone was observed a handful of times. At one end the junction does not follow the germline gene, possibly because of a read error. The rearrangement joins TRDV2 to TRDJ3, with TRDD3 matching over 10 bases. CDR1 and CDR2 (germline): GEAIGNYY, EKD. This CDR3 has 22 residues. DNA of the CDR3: TGTGCCTGTAACACGATCGACTGGGGGGATACGTCAAGCTCCTGGGACACCCGACAGATGTTTTTC. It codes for CACNTIDWGDTSSSWDTRQMFF.

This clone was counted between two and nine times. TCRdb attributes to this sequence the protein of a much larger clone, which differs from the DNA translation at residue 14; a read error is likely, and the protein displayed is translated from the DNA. The CDR3 loop reads CACDTVLGDTLTARLFF. CDR3 DNA: TGTGCCTGTGACACCGTACTGGGGGATACGTTGACAGCACGACTCTTCTTT. The rearrangement uses TRDV2 and TRDJ2; TRDD3 agrees at 13 bases. Germline loops: CDR1 GEAIGNYY, CDR2 EKD. The CDR3 loop spans 17 amino acids.

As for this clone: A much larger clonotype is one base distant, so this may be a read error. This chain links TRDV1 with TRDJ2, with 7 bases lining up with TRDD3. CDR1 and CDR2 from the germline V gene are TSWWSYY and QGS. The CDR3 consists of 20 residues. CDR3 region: CALGELGWNMGDPLTARLFF. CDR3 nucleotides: TGTGCTCTTGGGGAACTAGGGTGGAACATGGGGGACCCTTTGACAGCACGACTCTTCTTT.

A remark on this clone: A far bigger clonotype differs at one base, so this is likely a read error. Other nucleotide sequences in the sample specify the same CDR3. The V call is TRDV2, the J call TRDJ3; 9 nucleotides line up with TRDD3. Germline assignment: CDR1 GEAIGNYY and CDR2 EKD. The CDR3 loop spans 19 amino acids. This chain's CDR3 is CACDSLGDPVSWDTRQMFF. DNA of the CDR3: TGTGCCTGTGACTCCCTGGGGGATCCGGTCTCCTGGGACACCCGACAGATGTTCTTC.

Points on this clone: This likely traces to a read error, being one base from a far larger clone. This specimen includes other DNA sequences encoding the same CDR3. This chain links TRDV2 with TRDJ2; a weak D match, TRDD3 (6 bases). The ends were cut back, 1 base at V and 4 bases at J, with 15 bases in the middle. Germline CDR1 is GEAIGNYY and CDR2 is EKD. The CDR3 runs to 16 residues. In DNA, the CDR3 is TGTGCCTGTGACACAAGTGGGGGGTACGGGACAGCACAACTCTTCTTT. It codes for CACDTSGGYGTAQLFF.

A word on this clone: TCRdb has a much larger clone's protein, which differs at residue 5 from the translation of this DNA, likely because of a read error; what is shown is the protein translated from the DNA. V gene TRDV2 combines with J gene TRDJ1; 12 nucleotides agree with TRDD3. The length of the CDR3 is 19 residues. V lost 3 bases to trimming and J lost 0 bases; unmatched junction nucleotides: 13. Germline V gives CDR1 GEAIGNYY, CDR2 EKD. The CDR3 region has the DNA TGTGCCTGTGACGCCGTAAGTGCTGGGGGATACGAGGACACCGATAAACTCATCTTT. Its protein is CACDAVSAGGYEDTDKLIF.

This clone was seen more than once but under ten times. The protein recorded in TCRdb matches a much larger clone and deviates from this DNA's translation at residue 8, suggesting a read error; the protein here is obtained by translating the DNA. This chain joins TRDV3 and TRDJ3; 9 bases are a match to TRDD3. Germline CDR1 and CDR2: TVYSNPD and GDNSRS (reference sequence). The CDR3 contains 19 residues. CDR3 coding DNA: TGTGCTATTGGGCGATTTACAGCTGGGGGATCACGGGACACCCGACAGATGTTTTTC. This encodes CAIGRFTAGGSRDTRQMFF. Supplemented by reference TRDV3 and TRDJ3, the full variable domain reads CDKVTQSSPDQTVASGSEVVLLCTYDTVYSNPDLFWYRIRPDYSFQFVFYGDNSRSEGADFTQGRFSVKHILTQKAFHLVISPVRTEDSATYYCAIGRFTAGGSRDTRQMFFGTGIKLFVEP.

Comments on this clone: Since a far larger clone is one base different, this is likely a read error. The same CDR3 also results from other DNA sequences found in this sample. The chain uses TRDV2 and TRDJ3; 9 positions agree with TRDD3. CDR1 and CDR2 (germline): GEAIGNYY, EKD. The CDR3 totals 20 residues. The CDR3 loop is CACDKYWGTSSSWDTRQMFF. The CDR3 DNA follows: TGTGCCTGTGACAAATACTGGGGGACATCGAGCTCCTGGGACACCCGCCAGATGTTTTTC.

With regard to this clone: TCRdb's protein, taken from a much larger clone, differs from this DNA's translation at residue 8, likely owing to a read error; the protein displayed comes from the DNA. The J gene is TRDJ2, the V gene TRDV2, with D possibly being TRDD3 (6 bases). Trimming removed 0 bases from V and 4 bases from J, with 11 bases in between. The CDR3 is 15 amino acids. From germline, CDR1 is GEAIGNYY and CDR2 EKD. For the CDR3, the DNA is TGTGCCTGTGACACCGGGGGACGGGGGACAGCACAACTCTTCTTT. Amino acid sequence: CACDTGGRGTAQLFF.

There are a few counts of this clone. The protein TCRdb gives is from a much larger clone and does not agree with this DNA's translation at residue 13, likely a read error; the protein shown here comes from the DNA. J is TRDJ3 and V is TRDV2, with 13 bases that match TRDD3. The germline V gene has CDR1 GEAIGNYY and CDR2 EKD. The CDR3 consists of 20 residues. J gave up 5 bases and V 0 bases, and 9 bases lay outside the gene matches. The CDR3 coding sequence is TGTGCCTGTGACACCGGTTACTGGGGGATACGATCCCGGGACACCCGACAGATGTTTTTC. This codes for CACDTGYWGIRSRDTRQMFF.

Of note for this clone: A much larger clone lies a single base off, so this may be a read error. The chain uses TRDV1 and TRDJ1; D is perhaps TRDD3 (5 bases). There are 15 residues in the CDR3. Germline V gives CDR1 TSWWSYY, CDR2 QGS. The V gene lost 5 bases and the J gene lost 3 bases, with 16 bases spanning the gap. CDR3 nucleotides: TGTGCTCTTGGGAACGGACCTCGGGGGGCCGATAAACTCATCTTT. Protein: CALGNGPRGADKLIF.

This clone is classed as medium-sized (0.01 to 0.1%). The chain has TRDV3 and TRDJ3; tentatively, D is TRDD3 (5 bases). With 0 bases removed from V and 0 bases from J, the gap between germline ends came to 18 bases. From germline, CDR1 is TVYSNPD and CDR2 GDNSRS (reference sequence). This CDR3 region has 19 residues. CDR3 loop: CAFRRRGFSSSWDTRQMFF. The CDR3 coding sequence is TGTGCCTTTAGGCGGAGGGGGTTCTCTAGCTCCTGGGACACCCGACAGATGTTTTTC. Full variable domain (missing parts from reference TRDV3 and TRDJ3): CDKVTQSSPDQTVASGSEVVLLCTYDTVYSNPDLFWYRIRPDYSFQFVFYGDNSRSEGADFTQGRFSVKHILTQKAFHLVISPVRTEDSATYYCAFRRRGFSSSWDTRQMFFGTGIKLFVEP.

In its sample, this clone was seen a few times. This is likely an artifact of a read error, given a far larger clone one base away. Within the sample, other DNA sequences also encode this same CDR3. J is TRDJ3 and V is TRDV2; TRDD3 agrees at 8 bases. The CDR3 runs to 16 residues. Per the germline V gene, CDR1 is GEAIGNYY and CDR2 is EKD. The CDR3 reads CACTGGSSWDTRQMFF. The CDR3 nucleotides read TGTGCCTGTACTGGGGGGAGCTCCTGGGACACCCGTCAGATGTTTTTC.

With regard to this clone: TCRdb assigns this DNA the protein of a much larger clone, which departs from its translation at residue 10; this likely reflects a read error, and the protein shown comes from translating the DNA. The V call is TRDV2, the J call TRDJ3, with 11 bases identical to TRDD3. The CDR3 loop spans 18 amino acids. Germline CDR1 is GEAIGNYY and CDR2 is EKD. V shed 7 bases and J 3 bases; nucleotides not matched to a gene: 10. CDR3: CACDVLGDRVWDTRQMFF. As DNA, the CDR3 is TGTGCCTGCGATGTACTGGGGGATAGAGTCTGGGACACCCGACAGATGTTTTTC.

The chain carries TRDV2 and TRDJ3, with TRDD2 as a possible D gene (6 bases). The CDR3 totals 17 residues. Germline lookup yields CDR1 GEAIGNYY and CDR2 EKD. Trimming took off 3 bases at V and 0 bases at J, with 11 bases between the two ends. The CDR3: CACDSYSRSWDTRQMFF. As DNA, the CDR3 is TGTGCCTGTGACTCCTACTCGCGCTCCTGGGACACCCGACAGATGTTTTTC.

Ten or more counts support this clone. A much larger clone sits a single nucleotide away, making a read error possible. CDR3 bases: TGTGCCTGTGACACAGTGGGGGATACGACAGCACACCTCTTCTTT. Translation: CACDTVGDTTAHLFF. This sequence joins TRDV2 and TRDJ2; 11 bases are a match to TRDD3. CDR1 is GEAIGNYY, CDR2 EKD, per germline. The CDR3 is 15 amino acids.

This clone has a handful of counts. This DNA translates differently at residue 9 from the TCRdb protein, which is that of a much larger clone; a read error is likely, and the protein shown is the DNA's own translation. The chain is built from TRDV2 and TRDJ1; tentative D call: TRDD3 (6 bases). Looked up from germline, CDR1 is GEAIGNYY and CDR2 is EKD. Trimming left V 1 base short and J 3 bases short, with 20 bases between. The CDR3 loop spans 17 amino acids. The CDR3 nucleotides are TGTGCCTGTGACACGGGTCTGGGGAATACGCGTCCCGATAAACTCATCTTT. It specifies CACDTGLGNTRPDKLIF.

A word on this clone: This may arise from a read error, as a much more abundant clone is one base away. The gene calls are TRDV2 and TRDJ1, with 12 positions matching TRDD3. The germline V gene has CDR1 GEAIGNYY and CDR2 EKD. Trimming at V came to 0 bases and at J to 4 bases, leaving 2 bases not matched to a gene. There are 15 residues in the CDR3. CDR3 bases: TGTGCCTGTGACACCTACTGGGGGATACTCGATAAACTCATCTTT. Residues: CACDTYWGILDKLIF.

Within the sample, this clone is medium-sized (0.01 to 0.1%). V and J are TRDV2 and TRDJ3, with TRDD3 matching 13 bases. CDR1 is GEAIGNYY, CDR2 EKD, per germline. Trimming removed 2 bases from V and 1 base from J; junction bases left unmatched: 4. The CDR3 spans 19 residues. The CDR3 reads CACDNTGGYGSWDTRQMFF. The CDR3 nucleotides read TGTGCCTGTGACAATACTGGGGGATACGGGTCCTGGGACACCCGACAGATGTTTTTC.

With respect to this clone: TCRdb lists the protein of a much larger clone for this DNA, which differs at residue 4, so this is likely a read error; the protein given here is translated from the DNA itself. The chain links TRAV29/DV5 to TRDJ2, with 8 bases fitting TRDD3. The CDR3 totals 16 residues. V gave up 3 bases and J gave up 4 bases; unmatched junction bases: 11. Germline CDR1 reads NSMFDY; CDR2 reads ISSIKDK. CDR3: CAANALYWGSTAQLFF. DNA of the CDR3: TGTGCAGCAAACGCGCTCTACTGGGGGTCGACAGCACAACTCTTCTTT.

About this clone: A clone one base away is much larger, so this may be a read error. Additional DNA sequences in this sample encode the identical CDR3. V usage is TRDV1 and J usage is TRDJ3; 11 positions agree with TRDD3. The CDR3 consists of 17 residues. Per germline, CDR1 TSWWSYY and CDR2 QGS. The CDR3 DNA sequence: TGTGCCCTTGGGGAACTGGGGGATACCTGGGACACCCGACAGATGTTTTTC. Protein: CALGELGDTWDTRQMFF.

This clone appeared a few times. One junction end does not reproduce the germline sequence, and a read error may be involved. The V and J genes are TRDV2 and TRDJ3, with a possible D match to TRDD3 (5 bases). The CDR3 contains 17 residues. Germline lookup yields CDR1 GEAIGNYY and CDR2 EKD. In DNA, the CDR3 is TGTGCCTGTGACACCGTCGATGGGGCCTGGGACACCCGACTGATGTTTTTC. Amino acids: CACDTVDGAWDTRLMFF.

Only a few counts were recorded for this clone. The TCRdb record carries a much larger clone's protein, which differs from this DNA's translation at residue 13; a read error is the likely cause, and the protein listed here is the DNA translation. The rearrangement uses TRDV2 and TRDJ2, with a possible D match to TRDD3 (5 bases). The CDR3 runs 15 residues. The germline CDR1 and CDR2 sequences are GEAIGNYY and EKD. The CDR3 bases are TGTGCCTGTGTCCGTGGGGCCTCTTTGACAGCACAACCCTTCTTT. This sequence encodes CACVRGASLTAQPFF.

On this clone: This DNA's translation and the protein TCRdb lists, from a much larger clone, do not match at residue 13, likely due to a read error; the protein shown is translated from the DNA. CDR3 sequence (DNA): TGTGCCTGTGACACGGGAGGGATACGCGGGACAGCACGACTCTTCTTT. Translation gives CACDTGGIRGTARLFF. This chain joins TRDV2 and TRDJ2, with 8 bases identical to TRDD3. Germline V gives CDR1 GEAIGNYY, CDR2 EKD. The CDR3 is made up of 16 amino acids.

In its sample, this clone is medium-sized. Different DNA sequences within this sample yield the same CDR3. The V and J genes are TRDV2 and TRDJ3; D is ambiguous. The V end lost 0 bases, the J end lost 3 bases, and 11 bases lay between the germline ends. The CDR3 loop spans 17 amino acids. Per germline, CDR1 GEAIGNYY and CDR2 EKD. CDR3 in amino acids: CACDTVTLHWDTRQMFF. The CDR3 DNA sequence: TGTGCCTGTGACACCGTGACTCTGCACTGGGACACCCGACAGATGTTTTTC.

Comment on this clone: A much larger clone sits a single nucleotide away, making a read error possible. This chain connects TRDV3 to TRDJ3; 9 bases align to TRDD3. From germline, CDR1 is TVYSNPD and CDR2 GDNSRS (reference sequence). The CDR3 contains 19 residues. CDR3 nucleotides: TGTGCCTTTGGCCGTACTGGGGGACTTAGCTCCTGGGGCACCCGACAGATGTTTTTC. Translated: CAFGRTGGLSSWGTRQMFF.